The present TCR beta chain was sequenced within a study of T-cell reconstitution after alpha-beta-depleted transplantation in children. With 4 bases removed from V and 10 bases from J, the gap between germline ends came to 23 bases. This CDR3 is 17 amino acids long. Germline CDR1 is MGHRA and CDR2 is YSYEKL. Molecular barcoding with unique molecular identifiers was used for the TCRbeta library. TCRdb ran MiXCR on the PCR reads and lists one entry per CDR3 protein. This sample has 450,000 to 600,000 distinct CDR3 sequences, with approximately 20% found just once. The chain couples TRBV4-1 to TRBJ1-6, with D uncertain. Sequenced here: PBMCs from the stem cell graft donor, sampled from the stem cell graft. This clonotype was obtained from a human donor who donated a stem cell graft to a child with acute lymphoblastic leukemia. Here the CDR3 reads CASSRSMGTDRISPLHF. As DNA, the CDR3 is TGCGCCAGCAGCCGCTCGATGGGAACAGATCGGATCTCACCCCTCCACTTT.